These 2 T cell receptor beta chains were sequenced from one sample in a study of blood T cell repertoires in COVID-19. Using immunoSEQ multiplex PCR, the repertoire was profiled, and TCRdb retains in-frame clones only, with some absent. The repertoire has around 70,000 clones, 90% to 95% of them found once; the top ten carry 7.3%. The sequenced sample consisted of peripheral blood. These receptors were collected from a human donor in a cohort sampled during active COVID-19.

This clone was counted a single time. This sequence joins TRBV18 and TRBJ1-6, with 9 bases matching TRBD1. Germline V gene data show CDR1 as KGHSH and CDR2 as LQKENI. The length of the CDR3 is 16 residues. J gave up 8 bases and V 3 bases, and 8 bases lay outside the gene matches. CDR3 nucleotide sequence: TGTGCCAGCTCACCGCTGGGACAGGGAGGGGATTCACCCCTCCACTTT. Translated, it gives CASSPLGQGGDSPLHF.

The chain joins TRBV7-8 to TRBJ2-3; 10 bases are shared with TRBD2. The CDR3 loop spans 19 amino acids. The V and J ends lost 2 bases and 2 bases, in that order; junction bases with no gene match: 13. CDR1 SGHVS and CDR2 FQNEAQ come from the germline V gene. The CDR3 region is CASSLRPSGSRGITDTQYF. As DNA, the CDR3 is TGTGCCAGCAGCTTACGGCCTAGCGGGAGTAGGGGAATCACAGATACGCAGTATTTT. The variable domain in full, completed from reference TRBV7-8 and TRBJ2-3, reads GAGVSQSPRYKVAKRGQDVALRCDPISGHVSLFWYQQALGQGPEFLTYFQNEAQLDKSGLPSDRFFAERPEGSVSTLKIQRTQQEDSAVYLCASSLRPSGSRGITDTQYFGPGTRLTVL.